The 9 T cell receptor beta chains given below trace back to one sample, sequenced in a study of identical twins. MiXCR, applied by TCRdb to the 5' RACE reads, yields one record per CDR3 protein. This table has a few hundred thousand distinct CDR3 sequences, approximately 10% appearing once. Source material: naive T cells sorted from blood. The origin of the receptors is a woman in her 50s in good health.

The chain couples TRBV10-2 to TRBJ2-7; 8 bases map to TRBD2. The length of the CDR3 is 14 residues. With V trimmed by 6 bases and J by 3 bases, 7 bases remained unmatched. Germline V lookup: CDR1 WSHSY, CDR2 SAAADI. CDR3 residues: CASSPGLGNYEQYV. CDR3 in DNA: TGCGCCAGCAGCCCGGGACTAGGGAACTACGAGCAGTACGTC.

This clonotype has a handful of counts. The genes are TRBV12-3 or TRBV12-4 and TRBJ2-5; 7 bases map to TRBD2. V lost 7 bases and J lost 2; bases outside the gene matches: 13. The CDR3 consists of 16 residues. CDR3 DNA sequence: TGTGCCAGCACCCCACTGCGGTGGGGGGGGCAAGAGACCCAGTACTTC. Amino acids: CASTPLRWGGQETQYF.

This clonotype has more than one count but fewer than ten. The chain is built from TRBV24-1 and TRBJ2-1; 9 bases agree with TRBD1. The V and J ends lost 9 bases and 12 bases, in that order; junction bases with no gene match: 11. CDR3 length equals 13 residues. Looked up from germline, CDR1 is KGHDR and CDR2 is SFDVKD. CDR3 DNA sequence: TGTGCCACCGGAGCCGAGGGACAGGGCGGGCAGTTCTTC. This codes for CATGAEGQGGQFF.

Only a few counts were recorded for this clonotype. The chain recombines TRBV5-5 with TRBJ1-2, with TRBD1 identical over 8 bases. This CDR3 is 13 amino acids long. Per germline, CDR1 SGHKS and CDR2 YYEKEE (reference sequence). V lost 3 bases, J lost 10 bases, and 8 bases stayed unmatched. The CDR3 DNA reads as TGTGCCAGCAGCTCGGACGGACAGGGCGACTACACCTTC. Its translation: CASSSDGQGDYTF.

The chain uses TRBV6-6 and TRBJ2-1; either TRBD1 or TRBD2 may fit D (5 bases each). The CDR3 has 13 amino acids. V was pared by 2 bases and J by 6 bases, with 8 bases between. Per germline, CDR1 MNHNY and CDR2 SVGAGI (reference sequence). The CDR3 DNA reads TGTGCCAGCAGTTACGGGGGTCCCAATGAGCAGTTCTTC. This codes for CASSYGGPNEQFF.

The chain carries TRBV3-1 and TRBJ1-4; D is unclear. CDR1 is LGHDT and CDR2 is YNNKEL in the germline V gene (reference sequence). V shed 1 base and J shed 8 bases, with 11 bases lying between them. The CDR3 sequence is 14 residues long. CDR3 residues: CASSQGDSGEKLFF. The CDR3 DNA follows: TGTGCCAGCAGCCAAGGGGATTCCGGGGAAAAACTGTTTTTT.

In this sample, this clonotype turned up a few times. The CDR3 nucleotides read TGCGCCAGCAGCCCACGGGAGAGCTTGGCCAAAAACATTCAGTACTTC. Its protein product is CASSPRESLAKNIQYF. V and J are TRBV4-1 and TRBJ2-4; a possible D gene is TRBD2 (6 bases). This CDR3 is 16 amino acids long. Looked up from germline, CDR1 is MGHRA and CDR2 is YSYEKL. V lost 4 bases to trimming and J lost 1 base, with 14 bases between them.

For the CDR3, the DNA is TGTGCCAGCAGTTCGACAGCTGAAGCTTTCTTT. Translation: CASSSTAEAFF. The genes are TRBV6-6 and TRBJ1-1, with a weak D call TRBD1 (5 bases). Trimming stripped 4 bases from V and 6 bases from J, with 6 bases between. There are 11 residues in the CDR3. Germline V CDR1 and CDR2: MNHNY, SVGAGI (reference sequence).

The rearrangement uses TRBV27 and TRBJ2-7; perhaps TRBD2 as D (6 bases). The CDR3 sequence is 11 residues long. The V end was cut by 7 bases, the J end by 7 bases, with 11 bases between. CDR1 MNHEY and CDR2 SMNVEV come from the germline V gene (reference sequence). For the CDR3, the DNA is TGTGCCAGCAAGGCGGGGTTGGAGCAGTACTTC. Amino acid sequence: CASKAGLEQYF.